This is a list of T cell receptor beta chains from one sample in a study of T cells in Graves' hyperthyroidism and ophthalmopathy. Using its own MiXCR run on the multiplex PCR reads, TCRdb lists one record per CDR3 protein. The table shows a few hundred thousand distinct CDR3 sequences, with roughly 15% occurring only once. The sequencing sample was made of blood. Receptors originate from a woman aged 30 to 39 with Graves' ophthalmopathy. The CDR3 runs from the conserved cysteine through the conserved F or W. Fields, in order: D gene, CDR3 length, J gene, V gene, clone size, CDR3 protein, CDR3 DNA. A D gene is named only where the DNA matches it firmly. Only part of the rows carry a size: once, few, many, or a class if the clone is expanded.

. | 15 | TRBJ1-5 | TRBV4-1 | few | CASSQDRASRLPQHF | TGCGCCAGCAGCCAAGACAGGGCCTCTCGGCTACCCCAGCATTTT
. | 16 | TRBJ2-5 | TRBV7-2 | many | CASSVHLPGGMGTQYF | TGTGCCAGCAGCGTACATCTACCGGGTGGTATGGGGACCCAGTACTTC
TRBD2 | 16 | TRBJ2-3 | TRBV7-2 | many | CASSWASGGPTDTQYF | TGTGCCAGCAGCTGGGCTAGCGGGGGGCCTACGGATACGCAGTATTTT
TRBD1 | 19 | TRBJ1-3 | TRBV4-1 | few | CASSQDRTGGRNVGNTIYF | TGCGCCAGCAGCCAAGATAGGACAGGGGGCCGGAATGTTGGAAACACCATATATTTT
TRBD2 | 17 | TRBJ2-3 | TRBV20-1 | once | CSARDSTAGGVTDTQYF | TGCAGTGCTAGAGACTCGACTGCGGGGGGGGTCACAGATACGCAGTATTTT
. | 12 | TRBJ1-5 | TRBV28 | many | CASKLGSQPQHF | TGTGCCAGCAAGTTGGGGTCTCAGCCCCAGCATTTT
. | 14 | TRBJ2-5 | TRBV29-1 | few | CSGKGGAGKETQYF | TGCAGCGGGAAAGGAGGAGCCGGCAAAGAGACCCAGTACTTC
. | 13 | TRBJ1-3 | TRBV6-1 | . | CARTTTLGNTIYF | TGTGCCCGCACGACAACACTTGGAAACACCATATATTTT
. | 13 | TRBJ1-5 | TRBV12-3/TRBV12-4 | many | CASSLRIPQPQHF | TGTGCCAGCAGTCTTCGAATCCCGCAGCCCCAGCATTTT
. | 13 | TRBJ1-1 | TRBV27 | many | CASSLGRYAEAFF | TGTGCCAGCAGTTTAGGGCGGTACGCTGAAGCTTTCTTT
TRBD1 | 18 | TRBJ2-6 | TRBV9 | . | CASSGTGDGWPGANVLTF | TGTGCCAGCAGCGGGACAGGGGACGGTTGGCCTGGGGCCAACGTCCTGACTTTC
TRBD1 | 16 | TRBJ2-1 | TRBV6-2/TRBV6-3 | few | CASTRTGQGSYNEQFF | TGTGCCAGCACCAGGACGGGACAGGGCTCCTACAATGAGCAGTTCTTC
. | 14 | TRBJ1-2 | TRBV28 | many | CASSLEQGIYGYTF | TGTGCCAGCAGTTTGGAACAGGGCATCTATGGCTACACCTTC
TRBD2 | 15 | TRBJ2-3 | TRBV28 | many | CASRPGLARTDTQYF | TGTGCCAGCAGACCCGGACTAGCCCGTACAGATACGCAGTATTTT
. | 12 | TRBJ2-3 | TRBV6-1 | few | CASSKLPGGQYF | TGTGCCAGCAGTAAACTACCCGGTGGGCAGTATTTT
. | 14 | TRBJ2-7 | TRBV9 | . | CASSVALNSYEQYF | TGTGCCAGCAGCGTAGCTTTGAACAGCTACGAGCAGTACTTC
. | 15 | TRBJ2-6 | TRBV30 | many | CAWRVSQSGANVLTF | TGTGCCTGGAGAGTGTCCCAATCTGGGGCCAACGTCCTGACTTTC
. | 15 | TRBJ1-3 | TRBV28 | few | CASGGGFVLGNTIYF | TGTGCCAGTGGAGGCGGTTTTGTCCTTGGAAACACCATATATTTT
. | 13 | TRBJ2-1 | TRBV5-6 | many | CASSFLALDEQFF | TGTGCCAGCAGCTTTCTAGCGTTGGATGAGCAGTTCTTC
TRBD1 | 17 | TRBJ2-1 | TRBV28 | many | CASSLWRFGTGQNEQFF | TGTGCCAGCAGTTTATGGAGGTTTGGGACAGGGCAAAATGAGCAGTTCTTC
. | 16 | TRBJ2-7 | TRBV20-1 | many | CSARDQSKRWRGEQYF | TGCAGTGCTAGAGATCAGAGTAAGCGGTGGAGGGGGGAGCAGTACTTC
. | 14 | TRBJ1-1 | TRBV20-1 | many | CSALSALMNTEAFF | TGCAGTGCCCTATCGGCACTCATGAACACTGAAGCTTTCTTT
. | 17 | TRBJ1-2 | TRBV28 | many | CASSTYPQVLSPYGYTF | TGTGCCAGCAGTACCTATCCGCAGGTGTTGTCCCCCTATGGCTACACCTTC
TRBD1 | 16 | TRBJ2-2 | TRBV9 | once | CASTEKGQGENGELFF | TGTGCCAGCACCGAGAAGGGGCAGGGGGAGAACGGGGAGCTGTTTTTT
TRBD1 | 15 | TRBJ1-1 | TRBV2 | many | CASSVGTGANTEAFF | TGTGCCAGCAGTGTTGGGACAGGGGCGAACACTGAAGCTTTCTTT
. | 17 | TRBJ2-1 | TRBV12-3/TRBV12-4 | many | CASRKGAHDGSYNEQFF | TGTGCCAGCAGAAAAGGGGCTCATGACGGCTCCTACAATGAGCAGTTCTTC
TRBD2 | 16 | TRBJ2-3 | TRBV13 | few | CASSLVPSGGADTQYF | TGTGCCAGCAGCTTAGTACCTAGCGGGGGGGCAGATACGCAGTATTTT
. | 11 | TRBJ1-1 | TRBV7-9 | . | CASSLGPQAFF | TGTGCCAGCAGCTTAGGTCCCCAAGCTTTCTTT
. | 13 | TRBJ2-7 | TRBV6-1 | few | CASSTTASYEQYF | TGTGCCAGCAGTACAACAGCTTCCTACGAGCAGTACTTC
. | 17 | TRBJ1-4 | TRBV7-3 | . | CASSYRSGERPNEKLFF | TGTGCCAGCAGCTATCGATCCGGGGAGAGGCCAAATGAAAAACTGTTTTTT
TRBD1 | 15 | TRBJ2-7 | TRBV7-2 | many | CASSSTAGQGFEQYF | TGTGCCAGCAGCTCCACTGCGGGACAGGGTTTCGAGCAGTACTTC
TRBD1 | 16 | TRBJ1-5 | TRBV12-3/TRBV12-4 | many | CASSEAQGAGNQPQHF | TGTGCCAGCAGTGAGGCTCAGGGGGCTGGCAATCAGCCCCAGCATTTT
. | 16 | TRBJ1-5 | TRBV6-1 | . | CASSEAFLGANQPQHF | TGTGCCAGCAGTGAAGCATTCCTGGGCGCAAATCAGCCCCAGCATTTT
. | 11 | TRBJ2-2 | TRBV2 | . | CASSRSGELFF | TGTGCCAGCAGTCGTTCCGGGGAGCTGTTTTTT
. | 15 | TRBJ1-3 | TRBV19 | many | CASSWDVSSGNTIYF | TGTGCCAGTAGCTGGGACGTGTCCTCTGGAAACACCATATATTTT
. | 15 | TRBJ1-5 | TRBV7-9 | . | CASSRPLGNNQPQHF | TGTGCCAGCAGCCGCCCCCTGGGGAACAATCAGCCCCAGCATTTT
. | 14 | TRBJ1-1 | TRBV2 | many | CASSEGYGDTEAFF | TGTGCCAGCAGTGAAGGTTACGGAGACACTGAAGCTTTCTTT
. | 13 | TRBJ1-6 | TRBV3-1 | many | CASSQSWNSPLHF | TGTGCCAGCAGCCAATCTTGGAATTCACCCCTCCACTTT
TRBD1 | 14 | TRBJ1-1 | TRBV12-3/TRBV12-4 | many | CASSEGQLNTEAFF | TGTGCCAGCAGTGAGGGACAGTTGAACACTGAAGCTTTCTTT
TRBD1 | 16 | TRBJ1-2 | TRBV5-1 | many | CASSPEGTGGYYGYTF | TGCGCCAGCAGCCCCGAGGGGACAGGGGGTTACTATGGCTACACCTTC
. | 16 | TRBJ2-5 | TRBV18 | many | CASSPPGHNRQETQYF | TGTGCCAGCTCACCACCCGGTCATAACAGGCAGGAGACCCAGTACTTC
. | 14 | TRBJ2-7 | TRBV28 | many | CASSFYDSSYEQYF | TGTGCCAGCAGTTTTTATGATAGCTCCTACGAGCAGTACTTC
. | 13 | TRBJ1-6 | TRBV20-1 | few | CSANRSGNSPLHF | TGCAGTGCCAACAGGAGCGGAAATTCACCCCTCCACTTT
. | 15 | TRBJ2-2 | TRBV3-1 | many | CASSQDRLTTGELFF | TGTGCCAGCAGCCAAGATCGGTTGACCACCGGGGAGCTGTTTTTT
TRBD2 | 13 | TRBJ2-7 | TRBV28 | many | CASGAGEDYEQYF | TGTGCCTCCGGGGCGGGAGAGGACTACGAGCAGTACTTC
. | 13 | TRBJ2-5 | TRBV6-5 | many | CASSYGGKETQYF | TGTGCCAGCAGTTACGGTGGGAAAGAGACCCAGTACTTC
. | 17 | TRBJ1-5 | TRBV6-1 | . | CASSVSGGGISNQPQHF | TGTGCCAGCAGCGTAAGCGGGGGGGGGATTAGCAATCAGCCCCAGCATTTT
TRBD2 | 17 | TRBJ2-7 | TRBV6-1 | many | CASSATSGGPSSYEQYF | TGTGCCAGCAGTGCAACTAGCGGGGGCCCGAGCTCCTACGAGCAGTACTTC
TRBD2 | 17 | TRBJ2-3 | TRBV4-2 | . | CASSQRPLAGGTDTQYF | TGTGCCAGCAGCCAACGTCCCCTAGCGGGGGGCACAGATACGCAGTATTTT
TRBD1 | 16 | TRBJ2-7 | TRBV27 | . | CASSMGQGSRFYEQYF | TGTGCCAGCAGTATGGGACAGGGGTCCCGGTTTTACGAGCAGTACTTC